This TCR beta chain was sequenced for a study of blood T cell repertoires in COVID-19 (dated by TCRdb to about 2020). Describing the broader study: Samples from collaborators originated in the United States, Italy and Spain and spanned both the acute and convalescent phases of COVID-19. The repertoires were released in a freely available public database meant as a resource for research on the immune response to SARS-CoV-2. Sample metadata almost always included a de-identified subject ID, COVID-19 status, age in years and sex. The prospective study material was composed of cDNA or gDNA derived from T cells, B-cell-depleted T cells, or PBMCs. Deeply sampled blood TCRbeta repertoires from subjects exposed to, actively infected with, or recovered from COVID-19 were included in the dataset. Samples came from the ongoing ImmuneRACE study (first 160 participants) plus 1,254 subjects from 6 global collaborators. HLA class I and class II types, where available, came from metadata supplied by the sample provider rather than from assay-based typing.

TCRbeta CDR3 regions were amplified from genomic DNA using the immunoSEQ Assay, a bias-controlled multiplex PCR. From the authors' description of their analysis: Nucleated cell counts per sample were estimated from amplification of reference gene primers within the assay. Sequence reads were collapsed and filtered to measure the absolute abundance of every unique TCRbeta CDR3 rearrangement. For each sample, productive Simpson clonality was calculated as the square root of Simpson's diversity index over productive rearrangements. Not all clones reach the TCRdb copy of this immuneACCESS table, which keeps in-frame sequences only. Checked studies attribute under half of the gap to unresolved V genes and leave the rest unexplained. V and J calls and clone size follow that table, whereas D and trimming were derived from the DNA. This sample gives hundreds of thousands of clones in total; roughly 91% of them show up just once. Roughly 4% of the sample is in the top ten clones.

On the study overall, not on this receptor specifically: The quantity of clinical and demographic metadata differed by source and by participant and was supplied without curation.

Ends trimmed: V by 6 bases, J by 7 bases; bases unmatched to a gene: 13. The CDR3 runs 16 residues from the cysteine to the phenylalanine. Only the CDR3 DNA is retained, 48 bases long and in frame from the first base. The germline V gene provides CDR1 KGHSH and CDR2 LQKENI. The sample holds many counts of this clone. Its binding antigen is unknown. Per-base quality was not reported, and no clone a single base away is much larger than it. Enrolling through a virtual design, the prospective study's participants ranged in age from roughly 18 to 95 years and lived across 20 to 25 United States geographic areas. In the prospective study, participants were assigned to cohorts based on the clinical history participants reported in a screening survey and a study questionnaire. In the prospective study, whole blood, serum and a nasopharyngeal or oropharyngeal swab were collected from each participant by mobile phlebotomists. Additional blood draws and questionnaires over a 2-month period could optionally be provided by prospective study participants. Before DNA extraction, prospective study blood samples were shipped either frozen or at room temperature.

The chain couples TRBV18 to TRBJ1-1; TRBD1 matches 11 bases in the middle. The sequenced material came from PBMCs or T cells enriched from blood (not recorded which). The receptor's source is a young woman with acute COVID-19. The bases read TGTGCCAGCTCGAATCCGGGACAGGGGGGTTCCTTTGAAGCTTTCTTT. Its coded protein is CASSNPGQGGSFEAFF.